This TCR beta chain was recorded in a study of CD8+ T cells in alopecia areata. RNA extraction was followed by reverse transcription into cDNA, which acted as the sequencing template. Libraries were prepared by immunoSEQ multiplex PCR; TCRdb keeps only in-frame clonotypes and omits some of them. The sample records some 130,000 clones, approximately 49% being singletons. This CDR3 contains 14 residues. Trimming pared 4 bases from V and 3 bases from J, leaving 14 bases between. The germline gives CDR1 SGDLS, CDR2 YYNGEE. Sequenced material: CD8+ T cells sorted from blood, taken at week 0. This sequence was found in a human donor with alopecia areata. This rearrangement joins TRBV9 to TRBJ2-7; D remains unclear. CDR3 coding DNA: TGTGCCAGCAGCCCTGGACGGAGTCTCTACGAGCAGTACTTC. This encodes CASSPGRSLYEQYF.